This T cell receptor beta chain was identified in a study of blood T cell repertoires in COVID-19. Overall study: There were acute and convalescent COVID-19 samples, and they came from the United States, Italy and Spain.

In assigning cohorts, the study relied on participant-reported clinical history. Symptom resolution, clearance, or two negative PCRs marked donors in Cohort 3 as recovered. Libraries were prepared by immunoSEQ multiplex PCR; TCRdb keeps only in-frame clonotypes and omits some of them. The sample lists 310,000 or so clones; approximately 84% were seen once. This CDR3 has 16 amino acids. The germline CDR1 and CDR2 sequences are ENHRY and SYGVKD. The V segment lost 0 bases and the J segment 6 bases; nucleotides outside the gene matches: 10. The sample taken for sequencing was PBMCs or T cells enriched from blood (not recorded which). The receptor was isolated from a woman aged 18-29 years who had recovered from COVID-19. The chain uses TRBV10-3 and TRBJ1-1, with TRBD1 identical over 7 bases. This CDR3 is CAISESAGGNRAEAFF. CDR3 nucleotides: TGTGCCATCAGTGAGTCCGCAGGGGGTAATCGGGCTGAAGCTTTCTTT.